What follows describes a single T cell receptor beta chain. Its recognized antigen is unknown. No clone much larger than this one lies a single base away; base qualities are absent. The library was made by UMI-ligation and nested PCR. The beta constant-region primer consisted of an equimolar mixture of two oligonucleotides that together covered TRBC1 and TRBC2. A single-stranded oligonucleotide containing the SP2 primer and a 12-nucleotide UMI was joined to the 3' end of the cDNA by T4 RNA ligase 1. Four rounds of PCR were used to amplify ligated cDNA, with nested alpha and beta constant-region primers being used together with the SP2 primer. The ligation reaction was kept at 16 degrees C for roughly 19-24 hours. PCR2 was typically performed as a SYBR Green qPCR and was stopped at a predetermined threshold so that over-amplification was prevented. Every purification after the first one was done using Agencourt AMPure XP magnetic beads. Library amounts were measured by Qubit and library quality was assessed on a TapeStation, where the main peak was expected at around 650 bp. Pooled libraries were sequenced on an Illumina MiSeq with v2 2x251 paired-end kits, typically giving roughly 0.95-2 million reads per sample. Libraries were pooled at around 4 nM per sample, and about 4.5-7.5% PhiX was added to improve cluster recognition. As for how the authors treated the data: Decombinator assigned V and J genes to Demultiplexor-processed FASTQ reads by tag matching, allowing a single base-pair mismatch. UMIs were used by Collapsinator to correct both sequencing errors and frequency errors arising from PCR heterogeneity. TCRs were translated and CDR3s were extracted from the conserved cysteine to the FGXG phenylalanine by CDR3Translator, with non-productive sequences being flagged. Gini, Shannon entropy and inverse Simpson indices were calculated on repertoires subsampled to equal numbers of UMI-defined TCRs. Power-law fits to clonotype abundance distributions were performed by maximum likelihood within the linear range. For one naive CD8 sample, the pipeline and MIGEC produced similar UMI counts, unique TCR numbers and clonal distributions. In one analysis, naive TCRs that were also found in any memory subset of the same donor were excluded from the naive repertoire. A set of approximately 7,300 CMV-associated CDR3 sequences, compiled from VDJdb and a published dataset, was used to search the repertoires. Starting from the raw public reads, TCRdb applied fastp trimming at Q25, assembled clones with MiXCR and retained in-frame beta chains. Every CDR3 protein is listed once, alongside the most common genes and DNA of its rows. TCRdb assigned the V and J calls; the authors' analysis was not used. For this sample the table gives 130,000 to 150,000 distinct CDR3 sequences, of which over 15% were detected only once. In total, the top ten clones hold 0.14% to 0.15% of the sample.

The CDR3 numbers 14 residues from cysteine through phenylalanine. CDR3 DNA only is kept here, 42 bases in frame from base 1. CDR1 and CDR2 (MNHEY, SVGAGI) derive from the germline V gene. V lost 2 bases and J lost 3 bases, and the count of bases not matched to a germline gene is 2. This entry belongs to a study of naive and memory T cell subsets (dated by TCRdb to 2016 to 2017). For the wider study: An open-source, UMI-based TCR alpha and beta sequencing pipeline was applied to sorted naive and memory peripheral blood T cell subsets. Complete agreement was observed between the functional CMV T cell responses and the IgG serology results. RNA was DNase-treated and reverse transcribed with TCR constant-region primers, mostly using SuperScript III. General study outcomes and caveats: RNA-based TCR counts may be influenced by expression changes linked to T cell activation and differentiation. Following error correction, more than 90% of naive TCR sequences occurred only once, which made naive abundance distributions much steeper than those of memory subsets. A few larger clonotypes were present in naive repertoires, especially CD8 naive repertoires, and these clonotypes were possibly memory cells re-expressing CD45RA. TCR abundance followed a power law whose exponent differed between naive and memory subsets but was consistent across the three individuals. The repertoire findings for the naive and memory subsets could not be validated, as no ground truth was available. Single alpha or beta chain sequences, rather than paired alpha/beta receptors, were used to define clonotypes. Gini index rose and Shannon and inverse Simpson diversity fell from naive through CM, EM and EMRA in both CD4 and CD8 cells.

TCR alpha and beta chain libraries were amplified separately from the second PCR step onward. Donor CMV status was determined by IFNgamma production from CD4+ T cells after overnight stimulation of fresh PBMCs with CMV viral lysate. CD4 T cells were positively selected with Miltenyi beads, followed by positive selection of CD8 T cells from the CD4-negative fraction. After staining for CD3, CD4, CD8, CD45RA, CD27 and a live/dead dye, cells were sorted on a BD Aria II into four subsets based on CD45RA and CD27. Three healthy volunteers provided blood, and each donor's sample was split into CD4 and CD8 T cells and then further divided into four differentiation subsets. Around 110 ml of peripheral blood was taken from each donor, and PBMC were separated by density-gradient centrifugation on Ficoll-Paque PLUS. Sorted cells were lysed in RLT buffer, and RNA was extracted with a Qiagen RNeasy kit and stored at -80°C.

Recombination linked TRBV6-5 to TRBJ1-2, with TRBD1 matching 8 junction bases. The receptor was derived from a human donor in good health. The sample was naive CD4+ T cells from blood. The sample's cell subset or site, from its label and the paper: naive T cells, CD45RA high CD27+. The CDR3 is CASSYQGADYGYTF. The DNA reads as follows: TGTGCCAGCAGTTACCAGGGGGCTGACTATGGCTACACCTTC.